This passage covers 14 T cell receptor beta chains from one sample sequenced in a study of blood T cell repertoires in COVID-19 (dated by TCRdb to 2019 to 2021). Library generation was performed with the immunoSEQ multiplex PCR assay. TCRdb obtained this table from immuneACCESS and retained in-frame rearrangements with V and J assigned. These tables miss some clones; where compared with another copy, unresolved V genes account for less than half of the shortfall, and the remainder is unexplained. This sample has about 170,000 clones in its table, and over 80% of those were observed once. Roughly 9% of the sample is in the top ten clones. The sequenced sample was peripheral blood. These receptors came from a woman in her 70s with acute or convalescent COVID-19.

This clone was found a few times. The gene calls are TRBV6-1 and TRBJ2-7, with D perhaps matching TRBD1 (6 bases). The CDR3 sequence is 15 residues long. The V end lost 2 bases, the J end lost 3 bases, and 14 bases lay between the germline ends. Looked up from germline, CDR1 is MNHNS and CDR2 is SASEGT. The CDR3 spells CASSEIMQGSYEQYF. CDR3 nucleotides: TGTGCCAGCAGTGAAATCATGCAGGGGAGCTACGAGCAGTACTTC.

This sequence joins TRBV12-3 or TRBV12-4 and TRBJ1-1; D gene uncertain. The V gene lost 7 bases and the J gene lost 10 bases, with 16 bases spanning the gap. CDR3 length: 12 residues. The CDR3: CASITTGLGAFF. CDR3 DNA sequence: TGTGCCAGCATTACAACGGGGTTGGGAGCTTTCTTT.

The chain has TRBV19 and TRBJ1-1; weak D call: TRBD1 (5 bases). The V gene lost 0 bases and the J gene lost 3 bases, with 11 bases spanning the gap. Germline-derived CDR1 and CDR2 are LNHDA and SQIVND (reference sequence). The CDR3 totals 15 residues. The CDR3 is CASSIDRVGDTEAFF. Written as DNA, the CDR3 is TGTGCCAGTAGTATAGATCGGGTAGGGGACACTGAAGCTTTCTTT.

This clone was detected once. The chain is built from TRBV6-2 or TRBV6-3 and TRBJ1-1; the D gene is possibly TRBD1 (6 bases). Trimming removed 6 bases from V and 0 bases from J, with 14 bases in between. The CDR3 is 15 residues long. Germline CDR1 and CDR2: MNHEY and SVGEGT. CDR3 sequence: CASSSRQAMNTEAFF. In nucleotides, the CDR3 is TGTGCCAGCAGCTCTCGACAGGCTATGAACACTGAAGCTTTCTTT.

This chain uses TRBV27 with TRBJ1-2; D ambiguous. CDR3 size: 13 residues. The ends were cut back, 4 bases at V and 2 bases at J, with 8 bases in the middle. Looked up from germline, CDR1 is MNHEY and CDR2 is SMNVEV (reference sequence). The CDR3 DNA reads TGTGCCAGCAGTTATGACAAAAACTATGGCTACACCTTC. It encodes CASSYDKNYGYTF.

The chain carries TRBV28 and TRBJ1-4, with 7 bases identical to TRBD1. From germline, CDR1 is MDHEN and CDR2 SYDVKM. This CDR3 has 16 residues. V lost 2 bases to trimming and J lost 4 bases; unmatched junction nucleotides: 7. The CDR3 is CASSLAQAGGNEKLFF. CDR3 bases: TGTGCCAGCAGTTTAGCCCAGGCAGGGGGTAATGAAAAACTGTTTTTT.

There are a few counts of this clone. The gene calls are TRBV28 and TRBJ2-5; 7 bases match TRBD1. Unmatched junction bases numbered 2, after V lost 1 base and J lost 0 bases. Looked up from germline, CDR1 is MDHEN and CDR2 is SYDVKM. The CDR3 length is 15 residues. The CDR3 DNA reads TGTGCCAGCAGTTTATCGACAGGGTACCAAGAGACCCAGTACTTC. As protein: CASSLSTGYQETQYF.

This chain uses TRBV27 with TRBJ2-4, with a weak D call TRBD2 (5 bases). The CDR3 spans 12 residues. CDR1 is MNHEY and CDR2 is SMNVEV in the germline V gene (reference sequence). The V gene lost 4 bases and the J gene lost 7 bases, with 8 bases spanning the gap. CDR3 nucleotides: TGTGCCAGCAGTTCTGGAGGCAACATTCAGTACTTC. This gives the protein CASSSGGNIQYF.

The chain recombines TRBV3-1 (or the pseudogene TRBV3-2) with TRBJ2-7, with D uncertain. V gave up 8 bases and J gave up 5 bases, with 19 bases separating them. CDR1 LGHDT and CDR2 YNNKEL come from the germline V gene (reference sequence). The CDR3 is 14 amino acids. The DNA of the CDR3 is TGTGCCAGCGCGCCTGAGCGACTTTTCAACGAGCAGTACTTC. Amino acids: CASAPERLFNEQYF.

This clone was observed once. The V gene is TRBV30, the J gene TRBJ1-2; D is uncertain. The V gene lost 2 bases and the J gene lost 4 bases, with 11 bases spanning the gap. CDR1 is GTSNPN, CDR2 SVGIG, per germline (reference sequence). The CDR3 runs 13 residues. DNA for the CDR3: TGTGCCTGGAGTCTATTGGTTGGCTATGGCTACACCTTC. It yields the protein CAWSLLVGYGYTF.

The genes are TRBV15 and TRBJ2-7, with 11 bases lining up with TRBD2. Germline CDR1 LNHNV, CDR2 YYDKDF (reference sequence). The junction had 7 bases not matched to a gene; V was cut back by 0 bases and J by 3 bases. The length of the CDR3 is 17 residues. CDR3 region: CATSRDEGLAELYEQYF. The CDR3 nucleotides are TGTGCCACCAGCAGAGATGAGGGACTAGCGGAACTCTACGAGCAGTACTTC.

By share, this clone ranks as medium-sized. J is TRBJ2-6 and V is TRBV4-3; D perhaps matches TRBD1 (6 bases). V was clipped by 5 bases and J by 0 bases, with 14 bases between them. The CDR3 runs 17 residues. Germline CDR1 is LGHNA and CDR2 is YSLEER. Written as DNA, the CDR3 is TGCGCCAGCAGCTCCCGGGACACTAACTCTGGGGCCAACGTCCTGACTTTC. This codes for CASSSRDTNSGANVLTF.

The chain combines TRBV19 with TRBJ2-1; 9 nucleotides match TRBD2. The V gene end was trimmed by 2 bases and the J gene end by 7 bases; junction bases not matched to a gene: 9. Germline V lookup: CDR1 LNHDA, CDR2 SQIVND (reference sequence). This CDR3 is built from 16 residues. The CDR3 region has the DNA TGTGCCAGTAGTATATTTGCGACTAGCGGTGCGAATGAGCAGTTCTTC. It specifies CASSIFATSGANEQFF.

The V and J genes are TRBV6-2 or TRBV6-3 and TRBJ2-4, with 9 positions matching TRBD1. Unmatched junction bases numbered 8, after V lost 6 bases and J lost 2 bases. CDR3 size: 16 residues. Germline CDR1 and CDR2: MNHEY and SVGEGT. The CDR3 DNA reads TGTGCCAGCAGCCGCACCGGGACAGGGACCAAAAACATTCAGTACTTC. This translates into CASSRTGTGTKNIQYF.